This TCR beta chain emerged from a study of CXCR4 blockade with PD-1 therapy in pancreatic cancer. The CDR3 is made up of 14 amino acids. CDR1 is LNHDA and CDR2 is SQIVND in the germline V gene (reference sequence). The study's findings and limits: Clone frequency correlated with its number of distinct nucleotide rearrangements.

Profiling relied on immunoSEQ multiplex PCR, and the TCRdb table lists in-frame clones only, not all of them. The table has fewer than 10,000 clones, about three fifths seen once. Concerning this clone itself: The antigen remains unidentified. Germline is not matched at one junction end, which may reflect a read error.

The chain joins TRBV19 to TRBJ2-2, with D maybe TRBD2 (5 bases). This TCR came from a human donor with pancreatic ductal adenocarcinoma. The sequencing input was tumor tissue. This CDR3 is CVSSMRAGTGELFF. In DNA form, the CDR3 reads TGTGTCAGTAGTATGCGGGCTGGCACCGGGGAGCTGTTTTTT.